A selection of T cell receptor beta chains follows, all from one sample in a study of cytomegalovirus exposure and HLA in healthy donors. Only in-frame clones appear in the TCRdb table, and some are missing; sequencing was by immunoSEQ multiplex PCR. The repertoire holds 100,000 or so clones, over 75% seen once, with approximately 5.6% in the top ten. The specimen was PBMCs. The receptor source for this set is a young man in good health and CMV-seropositive. Both conserved end residues are part of each CDR3. D genes are given only for firm matches. Not all rows give a size; the values are once, few, many and, for expanded clones, a class.

DNA: TGTGCCAGCAGTGAAGAGGCGTCAGGGGCAAGGGGAACTGAAGCTTTCTTT; CDR3: CASSEEASGARGTEAFF; size: -; D: -; V: TRBV2; length: 17; J: TRBJ1-1
DNA: TGTGCCAGCAAGGGACATACCACCGGGGAGCTGTTTTTT; CDR3: CASKGHTTGELFF; size: -; D: -; V: TRBV2; length: 13; J: TRBJ2-2
DNA: TGTGCCAGCAGCTTACTCGGGGGAGGGGACACCGGGGAGCTGTTTTTT; CDR3: CASSLLGGGDTGELFF; size: -; D: TRBD2; V: TRBV5-6; length: 16; J: TRBJ2-2
DNA: TGTGCCAGCTCCATTTCAACTAATGAAAAACTGTTTTTT; CDR3: CASSISTNEKLFF; size: -; D: -; V: TRBV27; length: 13; J: TRBJ1-4
DNA: TGTGCCAGCAGTCAACAGGGGGCCTACGAGCAGTACTTC; CDR3: CASSQQGAYEQYF; size: -; D: TRBD1; V: TRBV27; length: 13; J: TRBJ2-7
DNA: TGCGCCAGCAGCTTCCGGAACACCGGGGAGCTGTTTTTT; CDR3: CASSFRNTGELFF; size: -; D: -; V: TRBV5-1; length: 13; J: TRBJ2-2
DNA: TGTGCCATCAGTGACCCCATAACAGGCAGGAGCTATGGCTACACCTTC; CDR3: CAISDPITGRSYGYTF; size: -; D: -; V: TRBV10-3; length: 16; J: TRBJ1-2
DNA: TGCGCCAGCAGCCTGAAAGGGACAGAGGGAGCCCCCCTCCACTTT; CDR3: CASSLKGTEGAPLHF; size: -; D: TRBD1; V: TRBV5-1; length: 15; J: TRBJ1-6
DNA: TGTGCCAGTAGTCTTGCTGGGACAGGGCGGTTAGGAGGTGAAAAACTGTTTTTT; CDR3: CASSLAGTGRLGGEKLFF; size: -; D: TRBD1; V: TRBV19; length: 18; J: TRBJ1-4
DNA: TGTGCCAGTAGTATAAGAGGACAGGGGTCGGACGAGCAGTACTTC; CDR3: CASSIRGQGSDEQYF; size: -; D: TRBD1; V: TRBV19; length: 15; J: TRBJ2-7
DNA: TGTGCCAGCAGCCCAACGGGGGGGAGACAAGAGACCCAGTACTTC; CDR3: CASSPTGGRQETQYF; size: once; D: TRBD2; V: TRBV11-2; length: 15; J: TRBJ2-5
DNA: TGTGCCAGCAGGGGAGGGGAGAGTGAAAAACTGTTTTTT; CDR3: CASRGGESEKLFF; size: -; D: -; V: TRBV7-9; length: 13; J: TRBJ1-4
DNA: TGCGCCAGCAGCCAAACCGGACTAGTCCCCGGGGAGCTGTTTTTT; CDR3: CASSQTGLVPGELFF; size: -; D: TRBD2; V: TRBV4-3; length: 15; J: TRBJ2-2
DNA: TGTGCCAGCAGCCCGGGGGGACTAGGTTCGAGTGAGCAGTTCTTC; CDR3: CASSPGGLGSSEQFF; size: once; D: TRBD2; V: TRBV27; length: 15; J: TRBJ2-1
DNA: TGTGCCAGCTCACCACTGTTCCCCGGGACAGCTGTAGCCAAAAACATTCAGTACTTC; CDR3: CASSPLFPGTAVAKNIQYF; size: -; D: TRBD1; V: TRBV18; length: 19; J: TRBJ2-4
DNA: TGTGCCAGCAGCTCTCGGGACAGTCTTAATGAAAAACTGTTTTTT; CDR3: CASSSRDSLNEKLFF; size: -; D: TRBD1; V: TRBV11-2; length: 15; J: TRBJ1-4
DNA: TGCGCCAGCAGCCCCGGGACAGGGCCTAATGAAAAACTGTTTTTT; CDR3: CASSPGTGPNEKLFF; size: -; D: TRBD1; V: TRBV5-1; length: 15; J: TRBJ1-4
DNA: TGTGCCAGTAGTCCCGAACTAGTACCCTACAATGAGCAGTTCTTC; CDR3: CASSPELVPYNEQFF; size: -; D: -; V: TRBV19; length: 15; J: TRBJ2-1
DNA: TGTGCCAGCAGTTATCCGGGGGGTAATGAAAAACTGTTTTTT; CDR3: CASSYPGGNEKLFF; size: -; D: -; V: TRBV6-6; length: 14; J: TRBJ1-4
DNA: TGTGCCAGCAGTTACAGCTCTAAGAACACTGAAGCTTTCTTT; CDR3: CASSYSSKNTEAFF; size: -; D: -; V: TRBV6-6; length: 14; J: TRBJ1-1
DNA: TGTGCCAGCAGCGTAGCACCTAGCGGGGGGTACACCGGGGAGCTGTTTTTT; CDR3: CASSVAPSGGYTGELFF; size: -; D: TRBD2; V: TRBV9; length: 17; J: TRBJ2-2
DNA: TGTGCCAGCCGGGGGGAGGACTATGGCTACACCTTC; CDR3: CASRGEDYGYTF; size: few; D: -; V: TRBV5-4; length: 12; J: TRBJ1-2
DNA: TGTGCCAGCAGCCGGACAGGGAACTATGGCTACACCTTC; CDR3: CASSRTGNYGYTF; size: -; D: TRBD1; V: TRBV6-5; length: 13; J: TRBJ1-2
DNA: TGCGCCAGCAGCGCCTCCGGGGGTAACTATGGCTACACCTTC; CDR3: CASSASGGNYGYTF; size: -; D: -; V: TRBV5-1; length: 14; J: TRBJ1-2
DNA: TGTGCCAGCAGCGGAGACGGACAGGGGGGGGGTGAAAAACTGTTTTTT; CDR3: CASSGDGQGGGEKLFF; size: -; D: TRBD1; V: TRBV9; length: 16; J: TRBJ1-4
DNA: TGTGCCAGCAGCGACACGGGACAGCGTAACACTGAAGCTTTCTTT; CDR3: CASSDTGQRNTEAFF; size: -; D: TRBD1; V: TRBV2; length: 15; J: TRBJ1-1
DNA: TGTGCCAGCAGCGGAGGGAGAACAGATACGCAGTATTTT; CDR3: CASSGGRTDTQYF; size: -; D: -; V: TRBV6-5; length: 13; J: TRBJ2-3
DNA: TGCGCCAGCAGCTTGGCCGGGGGTCTCGAAGCTTTCTTT; CDR3: CASSLAGGLEAFF; size: -; D: -; V: TRBV5-1; length: 13; J: TRBJ1-1
DNA: TGTGCCAGTACTGGACAGTATAGCAATCAGCCCCAGCATTTT; CDR3: CASTGQYSNQPQHF; size: -; D: -; V: TRBV19; length: 14; J: TRBJ1-5
DNA: TGCAGCGTTGTCCCCTTCCGGGCAGGGGAAGGGGAGACCCAGTACTTC; CDR3: CSVVPFRAGEGETQYF; size: few; D: -; V: TRBV29-1; length: 16; J: TRBJ2-5
DNA: TGCAGCGTTGAACTGATAGACAGGGACGATGGCTACACCTTC; CDR3: CSVELIDRDDGYTF; size: -; D: TRBD1; V: TRBV29-1; length: 14; J: TRBJ1-2
DNA: TGTGCCAGCAGCTTCATACAGGGAAGCTCTGGGGCCAACGTCCTGACTTTC; CDR3: CASSFIQGSSGANVLTF; size: -; D: -; V: TRBV5-4; length: 17; J: TRBJ2-6
DNA: TGCAGCGTTGAAAATGACCTAGTCCCATCCGAGCAGTTCTTC; CDR3: CSVENDLVPSEQFF; size: -; D: -; V: TRBV29-1; length: 14; J: TRBJ2-1
DNA: TGTGCCAGCAGCTTACTGGGACAGGGGGGGACTGAAGCTTTCTTT; CDR3: CASSLLGQGGTEAFF; size: -; D: TRBD1; V: TRBV7-9; length: 15; J: TRBJ1-1
DNA: TGCGCCAGCAGCTTGGATTTCACGGACAGGGGACGAGGGGGTAACTATGGCTACACCTTC; CDR3: CASSLDFTDRGRGGNYGYTF; size: -; D: TRBD1; V: TRBV5-1; length: 20; J: TRBJ1-2
DNA: TGTGCCAGCAGTAATTTAATGAACACTGAAGCTTTCTTT; CDR3: CASSNLMNTEAFF; size: -; D: -; V: TRBV6-6; length: 13; J: TRBJ1-1
DNA: TGTGCCAGTAGTATCCGGGAGACCCAGTACTTC; CDR3: CASSIRETQYF; size: once; D: -; V: TRBV19; length: 11; J: TRBJ2-5
DNA: TGTGCCAGCAGGAGGACTAGCGGGGGCGGGGAGCTGTTTTTT; CDR3: CASRRTSGGGELFF; size: -; D: TRBD2; V: TRBV6-1; length: 14; J: TRBJ2-2
DNA: TGTGCCAGTAGAACTACAGGGAGAAATGGTCAGCCCCAGCATTTT; CDR3: CASRTTGRNGQPQHF; size: -; D: -; V: TRBV19; length: 15; J: TRBJ1-5